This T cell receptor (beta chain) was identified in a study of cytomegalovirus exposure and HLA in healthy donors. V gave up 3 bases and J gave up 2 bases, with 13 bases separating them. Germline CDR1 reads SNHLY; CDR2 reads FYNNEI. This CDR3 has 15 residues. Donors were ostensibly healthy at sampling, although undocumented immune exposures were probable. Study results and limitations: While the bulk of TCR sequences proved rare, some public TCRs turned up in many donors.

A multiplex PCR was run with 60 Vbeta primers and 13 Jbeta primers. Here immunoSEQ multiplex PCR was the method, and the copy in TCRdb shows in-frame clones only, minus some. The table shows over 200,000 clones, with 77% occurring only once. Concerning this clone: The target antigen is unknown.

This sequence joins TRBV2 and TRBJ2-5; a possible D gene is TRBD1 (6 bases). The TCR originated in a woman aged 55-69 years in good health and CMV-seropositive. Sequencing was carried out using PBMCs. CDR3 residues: CASSESGTPQETQYF. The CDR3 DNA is TGTGCCAGCAGTGAGTCCGGGACACCACAAGAGACCCAGTACTTC.